A selection of T cell receptor beta chains follows, all from one sample in a study of shared clonotypes between healthy human individuals. Some clones are missing from TCRdb's copy, which holds only in-frame ones; the method was immunoSEQ multiplex PCR. The data contain around 600,000 clones, around 97% of them singletons. The source material was naive CD4+ T cells sorted from blood. The receptors originated from a woman aged 25 to 39 in good health. Both conserved end residues are part of each CDR3. D genes are given only for firm matches. Clone size, where shown, is once, few, many, or a class for clones that have expanded.

CDR3 length	V gene	D gene	J gene	clone size	CDR3 protein	CDR3 DNA
17	TRBV6-1	NA	TRBJ1-5	NA	CASSDLRQSYSNQPQHF	TGTGCCAGCAGTGACCTCCGACAGAGCTATAGCAATCAGCCCCAGCATTTT
15	TRBV7-3	NA	TRBJ2-2	once	CASSSKRANTGELFF	TGTGCCAGCAGCTCCAAGCGGGCCAACACCGGGGAGCTGTTTTTT
16	TRBV7-3	NA	TRBJ2-1	NA	CASSDPGADSYNEQFF	TGTGCCAGCAGCGACCCAGGGGCCGACTCCTACAATGAGCAGTTCTTC
15	TRBV27	NA	TRBJ2-7	NA	CASPSGGQISYEQYF	TGTGCCAGCCCTTCTGGAGGGCAAATCTCCTACGAGCAGTACTTC
17	TRBV5-4	TRBD1	TRBJ2-7	NA	CASSLVIIPGQGPEQYF	TGTGCCAGCAGCTTGGTCATCATTCCTGGACAGGGTCCCGAGCAGTACTTC
12	TRBV9	NA	TRBJ1-3	NA	CASSLKGDTIYF	TGTGCCAGCAGCCTGAAGGGGGACACCATATATTTT
13	TRBV11-3	NA	TRBJ2-1	NA	CASSPPGSNEQFF	TGTGCCAGCAGCCCCCCGGGTAGCAATGAGCAGTTCTTC
15	TRBV6-4	NA	TRBJ1-1	NA	CASSDSSRANTEAFF	TGTGCCAGCAGTGACTCGAGCAGGGCGAACACTGAAGCTTTCTTT
14	TRBV12-5	NA	TRBJ1-1	NA	CASGLGAPNTEAFF	TGTGCTAGTGGTTTGGGGGCGCCGAACACTGAAGCTTTCTTT
14	TRBV5-1	NA	TRBJ2-7	NA	CASSLATDPYEQYF	TGCGCCAGCAGCTTGGCAACAGATCCCTACGAGCAGTACTTC
15	TRBV5-1	NA	TRBJ2-2	NA	CASSLDLGESGELFF	TGCGCCAGCAGCTTGGACTTGGGGGAATCCGGGGAGCTGTTTTTT
16	TRBV18	NA	TRBJ1-4	NA	CASSSTGGATNEKLFF	TGTGCCAGCTCATCGACAGGAGGGGCAACTAATGAAAAACTGTTTTTT
13	TRBV5-1	NA	TRBJ1-5	NA	CASSSGGGQPQHF	TGCGCCAGCAGCTCCGGGGGGGGACAGCCCCAGCATTTT
16	TRBV7-2	TRBD2	TRBJ2-3	NA	CASSSRLAGGLNTQYF	TGTGCCAGCAGCTCCAGACTAGCGGGAGGACTTAATACGCAGTATTTT
16	TRBV4-1	NA	TRBJ2-5	NA	CASSSSGGDPAETQYF	TGCGCCAGCAGCTCAAGTGGTGGGGACCCCGCAGAGACCCAGTACTTC
15	TRBV5-1	NA	TRBJ2-2	NA	CASSLAVAGTGELFF	TGCGCCAGCAGCTTGGCTGTGGCAGGTACCGGGGAGCTGTTTTTT
15	TRBV9	TRBD2	TRBJ2-1	once	CTSSGNSKTYNEQFF	TGTACCAGCAGCGGGAACAGCAAGACCTACAATGAGCAGTTCTTC
14	TRBV28	NA	TRBJ2-7	NA	CASSTGTFTYEQYF	TGTGCCAGCAGCACCGGGACTTTCACCTACGAGCAGTACTTC
15	TRBV19	NA	TRBJ1-5	NA	CASSIAGGSNQPQHF	TGTGCCAGTAGTATAGCGGGGGGAAGCAATCAGCCCCAGCATTTT
16	TRBV7-3	NA	TRBJ2-3	NA	CASSLTLGGGTDTQYF	TGTGCCAGCAGCCTAACCCTTGGGGGCGGCACAGATACGCAGTATTTT
14	TRBV9	NA	TRBJ2-7	NA	CASSGLTSAGEQYF	TGTGCCAGCAGCGGGCTGACTAGTGCGGGCGAGCAGTACTTC
14	TRBV6-5	NA	TRBJ1-1	NA	CASSYRDPDTEAFF	TGTGCCAGCAGTTACCGGGACCCGGACACTGAAGCTTTCTTT
16	TRBV6-1	NA	TRBJ2-5	NA	CASSEAGTHAWETQYF	TGTGCCAGCAGTGAAGCCGGAACGCATGCCTGGGAGACCCAGTACTTC
15	TRBV7-2	NA	TRBJ1-1	NA	CASSPDPRGNTEAFF	TGTGCCAGCAGCCCCGACCCCAGGGGGAACACTGAAGCTTTCTTT
15	TRBV9	NA	TRBJ2-1	NA	CASSSQVGSYNEQFF	TGTGCCAGCAGCTCACAGGTCGGGAGCTACAATGAGCAGTTCTTC
14	TRBV19	TRBD1	TRBJ1-6	NA	CASMGDRGNSPLHF	TGTGCCAGTATGGGAGACAGGGGTAATTCACCCCTCCACTTT
13	TRBV27	NA	TRBJ1-4	once	CASSLRRNEKLFF	TGTGCCAGCAGTTTACGGCGGAATGAAAAACTGTTTTTT
12	TRBV29-1	NA	TRBJ1-5	NA	CSVRQGNQPQHF	TGCAGCGTTAGACAGGGCAATCAGCCCCAGCATTTT
16	TRBV4-1	TRBD2	TRBJ2-1	NA	CASSQGLAGGYNEQFF	TGCGCCAGCAGCCAAGGACTAGCGGGAGGCTACAATGAGCAGTTCTTC
13	TRBV28	TRBD1	TRBJ1-2	NA	CASTRQGQDGYTF	TGTGCCAGCACCCGACAGGGCCAGGACGGCTACACCTTC
15	TRBV6-1	NA	TRBJ2-7	NA	CASSADTLTSYEQYF	TGTGCCAGCAGTGCGGACACTCTGACCTCCTACGAGCAGTACTTC
15	TRBV19	NA	TRBJ2-5	NA	CASSIWAGSEETQYF	TGTGCCAGTAGTATATGGGCAGGGAGCGAGGAGACCCAGTACTTC
15	TRBV4-1	NA	TRBJ1-2	NA	CASSQENGAPYGYTF	TGCGCCAGCAGCCAAGAAAACGGAGCTCCATATGGCTACACCTTC
15	TRBV13	NA	TRBJ1-3	NA	CASSQSHLSGNTIYF	TGTGCCAGCAGCCAATCACACCTTTCAGGAAACACCATATATTTT
18	TRBV5-4	TRBD2	TRBJ2-1	NA	CASSLDPGLAGSYNEQFF	TGTGCCAGCAGCTTGGATCCTGGGCTAGCGGGCTCCTACAATGAGCAGTTCTTC
15	TRBV5-1	TRBD1	TRBJ2-7	NA	CASSPGGDRGYEQYF	TGCGCCAGCAGCCCCGGCGGGGACAGGGGCTACGAGCAGTACTTC
15	TRBV27	TRBD1	TRBJ2-1	NA	CASSKGQGVHNEQFF	TGTGCCAGCAGTAAGGGACAGGGGGTCCACAATGAGCAGTTCTTC